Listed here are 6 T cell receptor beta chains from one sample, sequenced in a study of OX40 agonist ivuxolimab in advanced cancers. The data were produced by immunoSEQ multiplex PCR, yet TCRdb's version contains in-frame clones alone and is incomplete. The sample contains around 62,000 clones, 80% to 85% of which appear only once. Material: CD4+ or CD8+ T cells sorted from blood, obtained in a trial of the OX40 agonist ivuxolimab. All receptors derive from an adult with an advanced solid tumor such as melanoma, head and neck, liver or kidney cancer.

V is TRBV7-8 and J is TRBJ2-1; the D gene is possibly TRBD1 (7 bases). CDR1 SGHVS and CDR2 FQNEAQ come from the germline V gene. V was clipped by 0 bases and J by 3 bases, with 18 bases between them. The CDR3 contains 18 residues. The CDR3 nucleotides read TGTGCCAGCAGCTTAGCGAGCCTATCAGGGGGACTCTACAATGAGCAGTTCTTC. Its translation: CASSLASLSGGLYNEQFF.

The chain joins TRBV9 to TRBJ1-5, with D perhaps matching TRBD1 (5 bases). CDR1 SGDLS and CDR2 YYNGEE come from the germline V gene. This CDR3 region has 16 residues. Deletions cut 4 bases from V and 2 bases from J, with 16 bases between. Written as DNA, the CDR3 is TGTGCCAGCAGCTCGGGGGGACGGGGAGGCAATCAGCCCCAGCATTTT. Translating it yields CASSSGGRGGNQPQHF. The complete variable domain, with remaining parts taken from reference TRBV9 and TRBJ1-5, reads DSGVTQTPKHLITATGQRVTLRCSPRSGDLSVYWYQQSLDQGLQFLIQYYNGEERAKGNILERFSAQQFPDLHSELNLSSLELGDSALYFCASSSGGRGGNQPQHFGDGTRLSIL.

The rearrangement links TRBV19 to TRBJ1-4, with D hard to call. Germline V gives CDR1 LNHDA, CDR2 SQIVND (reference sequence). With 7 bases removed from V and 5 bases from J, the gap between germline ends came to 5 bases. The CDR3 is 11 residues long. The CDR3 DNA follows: TGTGCCAGTACCGAAAATGAAAAACTGTTTTTT. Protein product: CASTENEKLFF.

CDR3 protein: CASREAQTNSPLHF. The CDR3 nucleotides read TGTGCCAGCAGGGAGGCACAGACAAATTCACCCCTCCACTTT. J is TRBJ1-6 and V is TRBV25-1; D is undetermined. V lost 6 bases and J lost 7, with 13 bases in between. The CDR3 loop spans 14 amino acids. Looked up from germline, CDR1 is MGHDK and CDR2 is SYGVNS.

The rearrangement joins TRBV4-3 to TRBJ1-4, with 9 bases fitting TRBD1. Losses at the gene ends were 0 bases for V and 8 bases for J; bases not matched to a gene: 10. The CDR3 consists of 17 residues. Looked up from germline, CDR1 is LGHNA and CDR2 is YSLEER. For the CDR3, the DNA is TGCGCCAGCAGCCAAGATTTCCCGGACAGGGGCCGGGAAAAACTGTTTTTT. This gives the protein CASSQDFPDRGREKLFF.

DNA of the CDR3: TGTGCCAGCAGGTCACTAGCGGGGTCCTCCGGGGAGCTGTTTTTT. Amino acid sequence: CASRSLAGSSGELFF. The chain employs TRBV6-5 and TRBJ2-2, with 10 bases matching TRBD2. V was clipped by 6 bases and J by 6 bases; unmatched bases: 7. CDR3 length: 15 residues. Germline CDR1 MNHEY, CDR2 SVGAGI.